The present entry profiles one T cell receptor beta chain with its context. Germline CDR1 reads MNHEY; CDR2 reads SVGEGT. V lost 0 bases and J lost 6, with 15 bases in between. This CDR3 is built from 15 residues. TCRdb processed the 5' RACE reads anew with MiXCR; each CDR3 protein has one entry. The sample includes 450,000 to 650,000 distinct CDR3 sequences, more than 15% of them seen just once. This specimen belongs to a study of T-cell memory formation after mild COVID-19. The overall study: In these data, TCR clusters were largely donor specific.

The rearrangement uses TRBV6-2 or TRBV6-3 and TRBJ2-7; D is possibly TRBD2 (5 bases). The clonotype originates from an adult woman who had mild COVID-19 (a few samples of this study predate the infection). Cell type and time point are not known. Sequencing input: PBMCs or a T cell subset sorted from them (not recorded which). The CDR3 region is CASSYSIAKRAEQYF. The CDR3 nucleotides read TGTGCCAGCAGTTACTCGATAGCAAAGAGGGCCGAGCAGTACTTC.